This record concerns one T cell receptor beta chain sequence. Its antigen remains unknown. The CDR3 loop spans 16 amino acids. V was cut by 4 bases and J by 0 bases, with 13 bases left in between. Germline CDR1 is SGHTA and CDR2 is FQGNSA. The sample comes from a study of human T cells and chemical hapten exposure. Overall study results and limits: Among TCRs, those above 1 in 1000 frequency were unaffected by DPC sensitization.

Per the study methods: With a range of about 23,224 to 700,000, the median per sample was around 96,000 TCRs. TCRdb fed the RACE reads into MiXCR, producing one record per CDR3 protein. These V and J calls rely on TCRdb rather than the paper's analysis. The sample lists 300,000 to 450,000 distinct CDR3 sequences, 5.1% occurring once. The time point was: pre-sensitization, week 0. Sample treatment: therapeutic diphenylcyclopropenone sensitization with weekly scalp DPC. This chain links TRBV7-2 with TRBJ2-1, with a weak D call TRBD1 (6 bases). The sequenced sample was whole blood, obtained in connection with sensitization to the hapten diphenylcyclopropenone (DPC). The source is a woman aged 45-60 years with alopecia areata. Some clones in this sample may be carry-over from other donors' samples. The chain's CDR3 is CASSSGTPPSYNEQFF. CDR3 nucleotides: TGTGCCAGCAGCTCCGGGACACCTCCCTCCTACAATGAGCAGTTCTTC.